The 2 T cell receptor beta chains given below trace back to one sample, sequenced in a study of blood T cell repertoires in COVID-19 (dated by TCRdb to 2018 to 2021). The protocol used for the library was the immunoSEQ multiplex PCR assay. TCRdb took over this immuneACCESS table, retaining in-frame rearrangements with V and J assigned. Such tables are incomplete; in checked studies, under half of the missing clones stem from an unresolved V gene, and the remainder is unexplained. A total of about 180,000 clones appear in this sample, about 81% of them only once. The top ten hold 12% of the sample. The sequenced sample consisted of peripheral blood. Source of these receptors: a woman aged 80 or over with COVID-19, enrolled during active disease.

V is TRBV4-3 and J is TRBJ2-7, with TRBD1 as a possible D gene (5 bases). The CDR3 has 16 residues. Germline assignment: CDR1 LGHNA and CDR2 YSLEER. V was trimmed by 3 bases and J by 1 base, leaving 16 bases between them. The CDR3 DNA reads as TGCGCCAGCAGCCAGGACACCGGCGTTCGATCCTACGAGCAGTACTTC. It codes for CASSQDTGVRSYEQYF.

The CDR3 nucleotides read TGTGCCAGCAGTTACCCCAACCCTTCGGGACAGGGATATTACACTGAAGCTTTCTTT. Protein product: CASSYPNPSGQGYYTEAFF. The chain uses TRBV6-2 or TRBV6-3 and TRBJ1-1, with TRBD1 matching over 9 bases. This CDR3 is built from 19 residues. V was pared by 2 bases and J by 3 bases, with 16 bases of the junction left unmatched. Germline V gene sequence: CDR1 MNHEY, CDR2 SVGEGT.